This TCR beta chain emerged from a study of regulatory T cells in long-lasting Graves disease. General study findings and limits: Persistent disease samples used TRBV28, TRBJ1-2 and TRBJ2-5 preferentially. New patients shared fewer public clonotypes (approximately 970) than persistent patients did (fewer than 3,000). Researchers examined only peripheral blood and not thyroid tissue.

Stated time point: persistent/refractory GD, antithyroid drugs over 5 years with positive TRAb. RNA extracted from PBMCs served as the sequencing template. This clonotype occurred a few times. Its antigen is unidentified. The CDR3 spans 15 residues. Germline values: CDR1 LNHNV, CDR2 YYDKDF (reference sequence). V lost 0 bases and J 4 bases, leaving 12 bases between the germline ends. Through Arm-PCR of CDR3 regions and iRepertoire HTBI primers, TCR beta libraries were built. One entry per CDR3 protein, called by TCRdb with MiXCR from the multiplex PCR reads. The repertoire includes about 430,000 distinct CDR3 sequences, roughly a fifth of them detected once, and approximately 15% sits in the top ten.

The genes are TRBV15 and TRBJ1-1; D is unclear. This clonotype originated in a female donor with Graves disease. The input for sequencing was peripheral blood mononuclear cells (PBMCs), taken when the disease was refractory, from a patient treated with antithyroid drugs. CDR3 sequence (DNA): TGTGCCACCAGCAGAGATAAAACCCCCGGCACTGAAGCTTTCTTT. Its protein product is CATSRDKTPGTEAFF.